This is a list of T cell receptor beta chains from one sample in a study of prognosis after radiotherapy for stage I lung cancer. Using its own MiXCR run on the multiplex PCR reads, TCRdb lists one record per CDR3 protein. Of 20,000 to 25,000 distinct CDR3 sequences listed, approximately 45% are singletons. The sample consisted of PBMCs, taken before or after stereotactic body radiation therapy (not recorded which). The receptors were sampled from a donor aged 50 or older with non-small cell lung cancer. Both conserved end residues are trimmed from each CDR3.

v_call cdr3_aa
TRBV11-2 ASSPLGGRQTQY
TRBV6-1 SSSPLWCQPQH
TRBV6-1 ASSRTENQPQH
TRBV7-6 ASSLQISNQPQH
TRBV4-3 ASSQDYSRDFYEQY
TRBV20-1 SAPTDNQPQH
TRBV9 ASSASGAQTGGANVLT
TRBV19 ASSPGTGGTKTQY
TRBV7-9 ASSGGPVVFYGYT
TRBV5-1 ASILGGTSQTQY
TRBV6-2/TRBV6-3 ASSYSFRRSNQPQH
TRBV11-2 ASSSSGTGAYEQY
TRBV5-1 ASSLGPGGANYGYT
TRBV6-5 ASSFSAVGTEAF
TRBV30 AWSETAEKLF
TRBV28 ASIGLAVEETQY
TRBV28 ASSRTVNQPQH
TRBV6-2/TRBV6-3 ASSYGTSGGRQY
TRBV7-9 ASSLASTPTNEKLF
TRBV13 ASSRQGSYGYT
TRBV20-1 SATSRSSGRLGEQY
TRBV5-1 ASSLGQGNTDTQY
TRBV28 ASRPIGGLAGLNEQF
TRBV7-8 ASNWGITGPRGTGELF